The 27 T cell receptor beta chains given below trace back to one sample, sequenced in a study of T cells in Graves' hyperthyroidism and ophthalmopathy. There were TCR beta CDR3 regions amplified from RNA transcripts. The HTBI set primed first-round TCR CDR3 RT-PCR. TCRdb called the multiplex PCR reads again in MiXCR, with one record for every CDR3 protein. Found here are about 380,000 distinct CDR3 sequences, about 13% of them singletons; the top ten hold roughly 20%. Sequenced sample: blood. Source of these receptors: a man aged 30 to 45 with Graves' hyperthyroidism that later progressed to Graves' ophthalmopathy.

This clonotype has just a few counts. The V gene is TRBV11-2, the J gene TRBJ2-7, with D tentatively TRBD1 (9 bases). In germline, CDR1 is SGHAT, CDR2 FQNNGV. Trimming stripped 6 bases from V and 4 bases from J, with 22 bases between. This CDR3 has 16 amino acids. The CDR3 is CASSRAGGQGVYEQYF. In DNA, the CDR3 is TGTGCCAGCAGTCGTGCGGGGGGACAGGGCGTTTACGAGCAGTACTTC.

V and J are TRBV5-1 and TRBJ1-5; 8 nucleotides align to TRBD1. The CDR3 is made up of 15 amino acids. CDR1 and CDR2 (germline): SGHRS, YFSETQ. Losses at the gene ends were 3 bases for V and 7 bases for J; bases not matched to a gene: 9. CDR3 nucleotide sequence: TGCGCCAGCAGCTCGTTACCCGACAGGGGCCAGCCCCAGCATTTT. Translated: CASSSLPDRGQPQHF. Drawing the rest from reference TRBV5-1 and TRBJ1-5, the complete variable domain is KAGVTQTPRYLIKTRGQQVTLSCSPISGHRSVSWYQQTPGQGLQFLFEYFSETQRNKGNFPGRFSGRQFSNSRSEMNVSTLELGDSALYLCASSSLPDRGQPQHFGDGTRLSIL.

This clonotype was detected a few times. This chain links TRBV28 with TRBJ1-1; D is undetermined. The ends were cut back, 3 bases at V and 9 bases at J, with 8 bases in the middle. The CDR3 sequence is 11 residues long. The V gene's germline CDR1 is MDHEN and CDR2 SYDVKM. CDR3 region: CASSFFYKAFF. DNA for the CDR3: TGTGCCAGCAGTTTTTTCTACAAAGCTTTCTTT.

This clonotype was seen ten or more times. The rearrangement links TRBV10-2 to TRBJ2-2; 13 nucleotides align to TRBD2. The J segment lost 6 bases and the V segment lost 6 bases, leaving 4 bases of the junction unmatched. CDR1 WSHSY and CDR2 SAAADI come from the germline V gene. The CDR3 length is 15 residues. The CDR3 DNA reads TGCGCCAGCAGGACTAGCGGGGGGCAAGCCGGGGAGCTGTTTTTT. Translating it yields CASRTSGGQAGELFF.

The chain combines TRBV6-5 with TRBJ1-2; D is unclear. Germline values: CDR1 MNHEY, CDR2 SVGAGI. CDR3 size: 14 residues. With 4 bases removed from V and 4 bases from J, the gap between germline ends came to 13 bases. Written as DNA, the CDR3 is TGTGCCAGCAGTTTCTCCGGGGAGGGCTATGGCTACACCTTC. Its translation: CASSFSGEGYGYTF.

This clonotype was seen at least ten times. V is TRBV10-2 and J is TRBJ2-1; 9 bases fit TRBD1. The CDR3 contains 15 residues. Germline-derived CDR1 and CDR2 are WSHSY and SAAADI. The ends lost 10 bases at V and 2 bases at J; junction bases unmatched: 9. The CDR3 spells CATRLDRGAYNEQFF. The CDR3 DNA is TGCGCCACCAGACTTGACAGGGGGGCCTACAATGAGCAGTTCTTC.

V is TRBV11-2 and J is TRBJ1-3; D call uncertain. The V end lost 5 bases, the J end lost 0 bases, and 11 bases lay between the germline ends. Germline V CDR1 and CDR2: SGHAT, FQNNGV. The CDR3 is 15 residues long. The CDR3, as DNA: TGTGCCAGCAGCCCCCAGTTAGGCTCTGGAAACACCATATATTTT. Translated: CASSPQLGSGNTIYF.

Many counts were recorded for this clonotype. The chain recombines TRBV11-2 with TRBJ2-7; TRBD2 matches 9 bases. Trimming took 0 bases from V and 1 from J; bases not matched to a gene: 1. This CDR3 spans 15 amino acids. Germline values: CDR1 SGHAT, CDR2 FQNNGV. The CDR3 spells CASSLELAGSYEQYF. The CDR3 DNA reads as TGTGCCAGCAGCTTAGAGCTAGCGGGGTCCTACGAGCAGTACTTC.

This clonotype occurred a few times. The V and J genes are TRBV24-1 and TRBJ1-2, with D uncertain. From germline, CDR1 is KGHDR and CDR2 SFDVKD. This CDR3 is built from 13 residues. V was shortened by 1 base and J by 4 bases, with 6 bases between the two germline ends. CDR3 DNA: TGTGCCACCAGTGATTTCTACGGCTATGGCTACACCTTC. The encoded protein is CATSDFYGYGYTF.

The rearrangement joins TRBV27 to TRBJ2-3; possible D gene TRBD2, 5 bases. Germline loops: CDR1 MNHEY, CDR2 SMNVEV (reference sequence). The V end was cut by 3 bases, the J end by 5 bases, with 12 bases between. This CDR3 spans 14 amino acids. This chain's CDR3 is CASSFALDVDTQYF. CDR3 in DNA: TGTGCCAGCAGTTTCGCACTAGATGTAGATACGCAGTATTTT.

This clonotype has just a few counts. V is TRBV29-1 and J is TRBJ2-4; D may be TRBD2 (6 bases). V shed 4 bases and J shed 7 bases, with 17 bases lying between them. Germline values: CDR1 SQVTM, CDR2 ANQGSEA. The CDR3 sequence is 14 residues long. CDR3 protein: CSVVTRGAGNIQYF. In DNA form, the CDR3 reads TGCAGCGTTGTCACACGGGGTGCGGGGAACATTCAGTACTTC.

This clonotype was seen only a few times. The CDR3 bases are TGCGCCAGCAGCTCGCCGGGACAGGGGTCCTACAATGAGCAGTTCTTC. Its translation: CASSSPGQGSYNEQFF. The V and J genes are TRBV5-1 and TRBJ2-1; 10 bases match TRBD1. Unmatched junction bases numbered 4, after V lost 3 bases and J lost 1 base. The CDR3 consists of 16 residues. The germline CDR1 and CDR2 sequences are SGHRS and YFSETQ.

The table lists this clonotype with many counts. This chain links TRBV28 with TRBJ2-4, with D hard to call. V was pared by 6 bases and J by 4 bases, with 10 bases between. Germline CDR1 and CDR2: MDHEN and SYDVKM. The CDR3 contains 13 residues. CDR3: CASSPTRKNIQYF. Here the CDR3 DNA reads TGTGCCAGCAGCCCAACAAGAAAAAACATTCAGTACTTC. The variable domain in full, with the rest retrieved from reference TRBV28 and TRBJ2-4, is DVKVTQSSRYLVKRTGEKVFLECVQDMDHENMFWYRQDPGLGLRLIYFSYDVKMKEKGDIPEGYSVSREKKERFSLILESASTNQTSMYLCASSPTRKNIQYFGAGTRLSVL.

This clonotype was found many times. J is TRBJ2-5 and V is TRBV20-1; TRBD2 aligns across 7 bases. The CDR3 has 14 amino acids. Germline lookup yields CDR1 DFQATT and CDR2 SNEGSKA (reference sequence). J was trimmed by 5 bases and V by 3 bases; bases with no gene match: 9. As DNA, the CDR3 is TGCAGTGCTAGCACGCCGCGGGGGTTGGAGACCCAGTACTTC. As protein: CSASTPRGLETQYF.

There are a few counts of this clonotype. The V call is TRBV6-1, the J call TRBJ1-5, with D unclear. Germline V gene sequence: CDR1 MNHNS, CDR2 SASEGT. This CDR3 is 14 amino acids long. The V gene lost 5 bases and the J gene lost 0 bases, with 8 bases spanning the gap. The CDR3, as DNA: TGTGCCAGCAGTTCCGGGTATAGCAATCAGCCCCAGCATTTT. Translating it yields CASSSGYSNQPQHF.

The CDR3 DNA is TGTGCCACCAGCAGACTCTTAGCGGGGGACGGTTTTGATAGAGAGACCCAGTACTTC. Protein: CATSRLLAGDGFDRETQYF. The chain couples TRBV15 to TRBJ2-5; 9 bases map to TRBD2. The ends lost 2 bases at V and 4 bases at J; junction bases unmatched: 17. The CDR3 runs to 19 residues. The germline CDR1 and CDR2 sequences are LNHNV and YYDKDF (reference sequence).

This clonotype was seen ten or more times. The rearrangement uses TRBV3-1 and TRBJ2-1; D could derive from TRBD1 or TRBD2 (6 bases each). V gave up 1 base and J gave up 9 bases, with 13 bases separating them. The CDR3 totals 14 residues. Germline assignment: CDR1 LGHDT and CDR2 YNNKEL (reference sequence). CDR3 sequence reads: CASSQGRGLGEQFF. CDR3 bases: TGTGCCAGCAGCCAAGGACGGGGGCTGGGTGAGCAGTTCTTC.

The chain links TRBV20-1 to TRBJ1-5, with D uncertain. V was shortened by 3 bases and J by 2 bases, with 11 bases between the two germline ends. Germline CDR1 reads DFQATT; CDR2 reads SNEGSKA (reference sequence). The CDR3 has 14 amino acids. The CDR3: CSASADGGNQPQHF. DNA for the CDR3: TGCAGTGCTAGTGCCGATGGGGGCAATCAGCCCCAGCATTTT.

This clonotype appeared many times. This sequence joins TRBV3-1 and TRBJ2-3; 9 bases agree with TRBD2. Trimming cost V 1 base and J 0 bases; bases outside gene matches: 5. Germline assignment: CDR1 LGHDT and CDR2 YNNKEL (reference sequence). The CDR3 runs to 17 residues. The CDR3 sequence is CASSQVGLADSTDTQYF. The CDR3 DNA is TGTGCCAGCAGCCAAGTGGGACTAGCTGATAGCACAGATACGCAGTATTTT.

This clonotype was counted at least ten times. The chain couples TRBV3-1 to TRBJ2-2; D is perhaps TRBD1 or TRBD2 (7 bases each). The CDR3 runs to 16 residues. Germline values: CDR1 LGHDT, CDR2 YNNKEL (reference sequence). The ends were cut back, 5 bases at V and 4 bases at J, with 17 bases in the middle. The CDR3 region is CASSAGGGSATGELFF. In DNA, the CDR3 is TGTGCCAGCAGCGCAGGGGGAGGGTCGGCCACCGGGGAGCTGTTTTTT.

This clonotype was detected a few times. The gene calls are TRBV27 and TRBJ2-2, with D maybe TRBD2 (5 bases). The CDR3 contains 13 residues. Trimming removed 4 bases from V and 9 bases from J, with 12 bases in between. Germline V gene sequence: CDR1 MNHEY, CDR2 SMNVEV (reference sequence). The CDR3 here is CASSSYDYRELFF. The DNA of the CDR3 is TGTGCCAGCAGTTCCTACGACTACCGGGAGCTGTTTTTT.

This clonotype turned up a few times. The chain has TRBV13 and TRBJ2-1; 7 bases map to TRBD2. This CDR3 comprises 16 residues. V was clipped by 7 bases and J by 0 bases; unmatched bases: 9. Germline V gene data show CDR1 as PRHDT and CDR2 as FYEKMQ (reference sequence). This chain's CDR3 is CASTKVGGSSYNEQFF. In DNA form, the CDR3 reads TGTGCCAGCACCAAGGTCGGGGGGAGCTCCTACAATGAGCAGTTCTTC.

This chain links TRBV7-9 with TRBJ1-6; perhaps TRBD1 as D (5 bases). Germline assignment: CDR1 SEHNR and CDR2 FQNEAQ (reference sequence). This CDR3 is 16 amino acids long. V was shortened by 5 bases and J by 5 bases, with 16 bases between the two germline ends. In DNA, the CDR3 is TGTGCCAGCAGCCAAGACCTTGGAGGGGATAATTCACCCCTCCACTTT. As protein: CASSQDLGGDNSPLHF.

The chain's CDR3 is CASSISGLAKNIQYF. The DNA of the CDR3 is TGTGCCAGCAGCATATCGGGGCTAGCCAAAAACATTCAGTACTTC. V is TRBV6-1 and J is TRBJ2-4; possibly TRBD1 or TRBD2 for D (5 bases each). V lost 6 bases, J lost 0 bases, and 12 bases lay in between. The CDR3 sequence is 15 residues long. Per germline, CDR1 MNHNS and CDR2 SASEGT.

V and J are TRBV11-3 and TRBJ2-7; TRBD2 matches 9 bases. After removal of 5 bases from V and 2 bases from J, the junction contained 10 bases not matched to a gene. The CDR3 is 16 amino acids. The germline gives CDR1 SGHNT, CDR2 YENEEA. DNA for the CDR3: TGTGCCAGCAGCCCGATGAACGCGGGGGGGGCCTACGAGCAGTACTTC. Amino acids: CASSPMNAGGAYEQYF.

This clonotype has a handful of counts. CDR3 region: CATVDRGPEAQYF. CDR3 DNA: TGTGCCACCGTGGACAGGGGTCCTGAGGCCCAGTACTTC. The chain recombines TRBV2 with TRBJ2-5; 9 bases line up with TRBD1. The V gene end was trimmed by 10 bases and the J gene end by 9 bases; junction bases not matched to a gene: 12. CDR3 length: 13 amino acids. Germline assignment: CDR1 SNHLY and CDR2 FYNNEI.

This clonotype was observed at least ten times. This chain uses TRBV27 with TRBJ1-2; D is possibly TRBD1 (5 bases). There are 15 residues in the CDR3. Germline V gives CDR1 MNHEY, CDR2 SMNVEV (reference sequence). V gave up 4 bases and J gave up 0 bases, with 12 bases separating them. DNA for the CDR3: TGTGCCAGCAGTTCCCTGACAGACTCTAACTATGGCTACACCTTC. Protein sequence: CASSSLTDSNYGYTF.